A single sample gave rise to the 28 T cell receptor beta chains below, sequenced in a study of CD8 T cells in Susac syndrome. The RNA input was roughly 0.5 to 1 ug, and it was reverse transcribed with random hexamers. TCRdb itself ran the immunoSEQ multiplex PCR reads through MiXCR, one entry per CDR3 protein. The table shows 180,000 or so distinct CDR3 sequences, with about 95% occurring only once. The sequencing input was CD4+ T cells from PBMCs. These receptors all stem from a human donor in good health.

The chain links TRBV24-1 to TRBJ2-3; D is undetermined. There are 13 residues in the CDR3. V was shortened by 2 bases and J by 6 bases, with 8 bases between the two germline ends. Germline CDR1 reads KGHDR; CDR2 reads SFDVKD. The CDR3 DNA reads TGTGCCACCAGTGATTCCCCTGGGGATACGCAGTATTTT. Amino acids: CATSDSPGDTQYF.

The J gene is TRBJ1-1, the V gene TRBV29-1; 10 bases line up with TRBD1. This CDR3 has 15 residues. V lost 4 bases and J lost 1; bases outside the gene matches: 6. The germline V gene encodes CDR1 SQVTM and CDR2 ANQGSEA. The CDR3 nucleotides read TGCAGCGTTGTCGGGGACAGGGGCCAGAACACTGAAGCTTTCTTT. Its protein is CSVVGDRGQNTEAFF.

The rearrangement uses TRBV3-1 and TRBJ1-2; D ambiguous. Germline V gene lookup returns CDR1 LGHDT and CDR2 YNNKEL (reference sequence). Between the trimmed V and J ends, which lost 1 base and 5 bases, there was a span of 14 bases. This CDR3 spans 15 amino acids. The CDR3 sequence: CASSQGATPRYGYTF. Here the CDR3 DNA reads TGTGCCAGCAGCCAAGGGGCCACCCCCCGGTATGGCTACACCTTC.

This chain connects TRBV7-2 to TRBJ2-5; TRBD2 matches at 9 bases. Germline lookup yields CDR1 SGHTA and CDR2 FQGNSA. The CDR3 covers 16 residues. V was clipped by 0 bases and J by 2 bases; unmatched bases: 4. CDR3 bases: TGTGCCAGCAGCTTAGCTATAGCGGGAGTTCAAGAGACCCAGTACTTC. It translates to CASSLAIAGVQETQYF. Based on the CDR3 plus reference TRBV7-2 and TRBJ2-5, the full variable domain is GAGVSQSPSNKVTEKGKDVELRCDPISGHTALYWYRQSLGQGLEFLIYFQGNSAPDKSGLPSDRFSAERTGGSVSTLTIQRTQQEDSAVYLCASSLAIAGVQETQYFGPGTRLLVL.

The rearrangement uses TRBV28 and TRBJ2-7, with TRBD2 identical over 7 bases. V shed 7 bases and J 2 bases; nucleotides not matched to a gene: 5. Per germline, CDR1 MDHEN and CDR2 SYDVKM. The CDR3 has 13 amino acids. CDR3: CASTQGGTYEQYF. The CDR3 DNA sequence: TGTGCCAGCACCCAGGGAGGGACCTACGAGCAGTACTTC.

This chain links TRBV30 with TRBJ2-1, with 7 positions matching TRBD1. Trimming took 2 bases from V and 4 from J; bases not matched to a gene: 5. There are 14 residues in the CDR3. Per the germline V gene, CDR1 is GTSNPN and CDR2 is SVGIG (reference sequence). CDR3 sequence reads: CAWSKGASYNEQFF. Here the CDR3 DNA reads TGTGCCTGGAGTAAGGGGGCGTCGTACAATGAGCAGTTCTTC.

The rearrangement uses TRBV9 and TRBJ2-3; 12 bases are shared with TRBD2. Trimming at V came to 4 bases and at J to 6 bases, leaving 6 bases not matched to a gene. The CDR3 loop spans 15 amino acids. Germline CDR1 and CDR2: SGDLS and YYNGEE. The CDR3 sequence is CASSPRLAGVDTQYF. The CDR3, as DNA: TGTGCCAGCAGCCCGCGACTAGCGGGAGTGGATACGCAGTATTTT.

CDR3 loop: CSVVGSGRAGELFF. The DNA of the CDR3 is TGCAGCGTTGTGGGGTCCGGGCGAGCCGGGGAGCTGTTTTTT. The J gene is TRBJ2-2, the V gene TRBV29-1; unclear D gene. The ends were cut back, 4 bases at V and 6 bases at J, with 15 bases in the middle. Germline CDR1 reads SQVTM; CDR2 reads ANQGSEA. This CDR3 has 14 amino acids.

V usage is TRBV9 and J usage is TRBJ2-1, with D perhaps TRBD1 or TRBD2 (5 bases each). CDR1 is SGDLS and CDR2 is YYNGEE in the germline V gene. The CDR3 contains 15 residues. V was clipped by 0 bases and J by 0 bases, with 7 bases between them. The CDR3 region is CASSVGGNSYNEQFF. CDR3 in DNA: TGTGCCAGCAGCGTAGGGGGGAACTCCTACAATGAGCAGTTCTTC.

The chain employs TRBV11-2 and TRBJ2-7; D uncertain. This CDR3 has 11 amino acids. V was clipped by 4 bases and J by 6 bases, with 7 bases between them. Germline V gene lookup returns CDR1 SGHAT and CDR2 FQNNGV. The CDR3 protein is CASSSLGEQYF. The CDR3 DNA is TGTGCCAGCAGCTCTTTAGGCGAGCAGTACTTC.

J is TRBJ2-6 and V is TRBV24-1; D gene uncertain. Germline CDR1 is KGHDR and CDR2 is SFDVKD. CDR3 size: 15 residues. Trimming cost V 7 bases and J 0 bases, with 9 bases left between them. The CDR3 is CATSTKSSGANVLTF. CDR3 bases: TGTGCCACCAGCACTAAGAGCTCTGGGGCCAACGTCCTGACTTTC.

This clonotype was recorded once. J is TRBJ1-2 and V is TRBV30; D perhaps matches TRBD1 (5 bases). Germline V gene lookup returns CDR1 GTSNPN and CDR2 SVGIG (reference sequence). CDR3 size: 18 residues. The V end was cut by 3 bases, the J end by 1 base, with 24 bases between. The CDR3 coding sequence is TGTGCCTGGAGCGCTTATCCTCGGACACAGGTTCATAACTATGGCTACACCTTC. Translating it yields CAWSAYPRTQVHNYGYTF.

This clonotype was recorded once. V usage is TRBV25-1 and J usage is TRBJ2-5, with D possibly matching TRBD2 (5 bases). V was clipped by 0 bases and J by 5 bases, with 7 bases between them. Germline V CDR1 and CDR2: MGHDK, SYGVNS. This CDR3 region has 13 residues. The CDR3 spells CASSEYSGETQYF. For the CDR3, the DNA is TGTGCCAGCAGTGAATATTCGGGGGAGACCCAGTACTTC.

The gene calls are TRBV12-3 or TRBV12-4 and TRBJ2-1; no reliable D call. This CDR3 contains 13 residues. Trimming shortened V by 7 bases and J by 5 bases, and 12 bases separated the two germline ends. CDR3 nucleotides: TGTGCCAGCACGGAGAACCACCACAATGAGCAGTTCTTC. It translates to CASTENHHNEQFF.

The CDR3 DNA sequence: TGCAGCGTTACAAATCGGACAGGGACCTACGAGCAGTACTTC. This sequence encodes CSVTNRTGTYEQYF. This chain joins TRBV29-1 and TRBJ2-7; 8 positions match TRBD1. Germline lookup yields CDR1 SQVTM and CDR2 ANQGSEA. This CDR3 is built from 14 residues. J was trimmed by 2 bases and V by 5 bases; bases with no gene match: 8.

Only one count was recorded for this clonotype. The V and J genes are TRBV18 and TRBJ2-7, with D possibly being TRBD1 (6 bases). The CDR3 contains 12 residues. Looked up from germline, CDR1 is KGHSH and CDR2 is LQKENI. Trimming removed 6 bases from V and 5 bases from J, with 11 bases in between. For the CDR3, the DNA is TGTGCCAGCTCCCCAGGGGATAACGAGCAGTACTTC. Residues: CASSPGDNEQYF.

The J gene is TRBJ2-7, the V gene TRBV15; the match to TRBD1 covers 8 bases. J gave up 6 bases and V 0 bases, and 7 bases lay outside the gene matches. Germline V lookup: CDR1 LNHNV, CDR2 YYDKDF (reference sequence). The CDR3 runs to 15 residues. DNA of the CDR3: TGTGCCACCAGCAGAGATGTAGGACAGGGTCTCGAGCAGTACTTC. Its protein product is CATSRDVGQGLEQYF.

The CDR3 protein is CASSLTSGSVSEQYF. In nucleotides, the CDR3 is TGTGCCAGCAGTTTAACTAGCGGGAGTGTTTCCGAGCAGTACTTC. This chain connects TRBV12-3 or TRBV12-4 to TRBJ2-7; 11 bases agree with TRBD2. Trimming at V came to 2 bases and at J to 6 bases, leaving 6 bases not matched to a gene. This CDR3 spans 15 amino acids.

This chain joins TRBV5-4 and TRBJ1-2; TRBD1 aligns across 9 bases. The CDR3 is 16 residues long. Germline V gene sequence: CDR1 SGHNT, CDR2 YYREEE (reference sequence). V was clipped by 4 bases and J by 6 bases; unmatched bases: 13. CDR3 in DNA: TGTGCCAGCAGCGCTGCTTCGGACAGGGGAAGGGATGGCTACACCTTC. Protein: CASSAASDRGRDGYTF.

This chain connects TRBV6-5 to TRBJ2-1; D unresolved. Germline V gives CDR1 MNHEY, CDR2 SVGAGI. Trimming removed 6 bases from V and 8 bases from J, with 14 bases in between. CDR3 length: 13 residues. The DNA for the CDR3 is TGTGCCAGCAGCCCCGGTGGCTTAGATGAGCAGTTCTTC. It codes for CASSPGGLDEQFF.

J is TRBJ2-7 and V is TRBV14; D is perhaps TRBD1 or TRBD2 (5 bases each). Germline loops: CDR1 SGHDN, CDR2 FVKESK. The CDR3 covers 15 residues. The germline V and J ends were trimmed by 1 base and 3 bases, with 13 bases remaining between them. CDR3 sequence: CASSQGGAGIYEQYF. CDR3 DNA sequence: TGTGCCAGCAGCCAAGGAGGGGCCGGTATCTACGAGCAGTACTTC.

CDR3 DNA: TGTGCCAGCAGTTTGGTCGGGGCGACTGGCAATGAGCAGTTCTTC. Its protein product is CASSLVGATGNEQFF. The chain has TRBV12-3 or TRBV12-4 and TRBJ2-1; D may be TRBD1 or TRBD2 (5 bases each). The CDR3 is 15 residues long. Trimming took 3 bases from V and 6 from J, leaving 15 bases between them.

The chain recombines TRBV3-1 with TRBJ2-3, with a weak D call TRBD2 (5 bases). Trimming took 0 bases from V and 1 from J, leaving 5 bases between them. Germline V gives CDR1 LGHDT, CDR2 YNNKEL (reference sequence). The CDR3 is 14 residues long. In DNA, the CDR3 is TGTGCCAGCAGCCAAGACGGGGGCACAGATACGCAGTATTTT. As protein: CASSQDGGTDTQYF.

This chain uses TRBV28 with TRBJ2-4, with 9 bases fitting TRBD1. This CDR3 comprises 14 residues. CDR1 is MDHEN, CDR2 SYDVKM, per germline. Trimming at V came to 4 bases and at J to 5 bases, leaving 3 bases not matched to a gene. CDR3 DNA sequence: TGTGCCAGCAGTTCCGGGACAGGGCAAAACATTCAGTACTTC. Its protein product is CASSSGTGQNIQYF. The full variable domain, completed using reference TRBV28 and TRBJ2-4, is DVKVTQSSRYLVKRTGEKVFLECVQDMDHENMFWYRQDPGLGLRLIYFSYDVKMKEKGDIPEGYSVSREKKERFSLILESASTNQTSMYLCASSSGTGQNIQYFGAGTRLSVL.

This clonotype appeared a single time. The rearrangement joins TRBV5-1 to TRBJ2-2; no clear D gene. CDR1 and CDR2 (germline): SGHRS, YFSETQ. V lost 5 bases and J 3 bases, leaving 11 bases between the germline ends. This CDR3 has 14 residues. CDR3 bases: TGCGCCAGCAGTCAGGAGTTGGACACCGGGGAGCTGTTTTTT. Translating it yields CASSQELDTGELFF.

V gene TRBV11-3 combines with J gene TRBJ2-1, with 7 bases fitting TRBD2. CDR1 and CDR2 from the germline V gene are SGHNT and YENEEA. V was pared by 5 bases and J by 3 bases, with 7 bases of the junction left unmatched. This CDR3 is 15 amino acids long. In DNA form, the CDR3 reads TGTGCCAGCAGCCCTGGGCCGGGAGGCTACAATGAGCAGTTCTTC. Amino acids: CASSPGPGGYNEQFF.

The chain employs TRBV12-3 or TRBV12-4 and TRBJ1-1; 9 bases line up with TRBD1. V gave up 5 bases and J gave up 6 bases; unmatched junction bases: 7. The CDR3 is 14 residues long. The CDR3 is CASSTQGAQSEAFF. CDR3 DNA sequence: TGTGCCAGCAGTACACAGGGGGCGCAGTCTGAAGCTTTCTTT.

This chain joins TRBV7-9 and TRBJ1-2; D ambiguous. The CDR3 is made up of 11 amino acids. The V and J ends lost 1 base and 8 bases respectively, with 5 bases between them. Germline V lookup: CDR1 SEHNR, CDR2 FQNEAQ (reference sequence). The CDR3 is CASSLVTGYTF. As DNA, the CDR3 is TGTGCCAGCAGCTTAGTAACCGGCTACACCTTC.